The present T cell receptor beta chain was sequenced within a study of blood T cell repertoires in COVID-19. Study-wide context: From T cells, B-cell-depleted T cells, or PBMCs came the material, which was cDNA or gDNA.

Germline CDR1 is MNHEY and CDR2 is SVGAGI. The J segment lost 3 bases and the V segment lost 5 bases, leaving 3 bases of the junction unmatched. CDR3 length: 15 residues. Authors' processing steps: Counts of nucleated cells, estimated from reference gene primer amplification, were obtained. Clones were sequenced by immunoSEQ multiplex PCR, and TCRdb holds only the in-frame ones, with some missing. V, J and clone size derive from that table, while D and trimming were established from the DNA sequence. This sample has approximately 250,000 clones, with about 88% found just once. The receptor comes from a man aged 18-30 years with active or convalescent COVID-19. The rearrangement uses TRBV6-5 and TRBJ2-1, with 11 bases aligning to TRBD2. The sequenced sample was peripheral blood. CDR3 residues: CASSPSGGNYNEQFF. The CDR3 DNA follows: TGTGCCAGCAGTCCTAGCGGGGGGAACTACAATGAGCAGTTCTTC.